One sample yielded the 5 T cell receptor beta chains listed below, sequenced in a study of blood T cell repertoires in COVID-19. Libraries were prepared by immunoSEQ multiplex PCR; TCRdb keeps only in-frame clonotypes and omits some of them. The sample has tens of thousands of clones, about 86% seen once. The sequenced material came from peripheral blood. Every receptor here comes from an elderly man with acute or convalescent COVID-19.

The J gene is TRBJ1-1, the V gene TRBV5-1; D is unclear. Germline CDR1 and CDR2: SGHRS and YFSETQ. V dropped 0 bases and J dropped 3 bases, with 9 bases sitting between them. CDR3 length: 14 residues. This CDR3 reads CASSLVEGDTEAFF. CDR3 in DNA: TGCGCCAGCAGCTTGGTTGAGGGTGACACTGAAGCTTTCTTT.

CDR3 coding DNA: TGTGCCAGCGTATCAGGGGGCGCGGGAGTCTACGAGCAGTACTTC. Translating gives CASVSGGAGVYEQYF. V usage is TRBV6-5 and J usage is TRBJ2-7; D might be TRBD1 (8 bases). The CDR3 runs 15 residues. CDR1 is MNHEY and CDR2 is SVGAGI in the germline V gene. The V end was cut by 8 bases, the J end by 3 bases, with 20 bases between.

This chain links TRBV6-5 with TRBJ1-1; D possibly corresponds to TRBD1 (5 bases). Trimming left V 2 bases short and J 10 bases short, with 17 bases between. Germline V gene lookup returns CDR1 MNHEY and CDR2 SVGAGI. This CDR3 is 14 amino acids long. CDR3 residues: CASSYPGLNSIAFF. The CDR3 bases are TGTGCCAGCAGTTACCCGGGACTTAACTCCATAGCTTTCTTT.

The rearrangement links TRBV5-1 to TRBJ2-3; 7 positions match TRBD2. Unmatched junction bases numbered 12, after V lost 4 bases and J lost 4 bases. CDR3 length: 16 residues. The V gene's germline CDR1 is SGHRS and CDR2 YFSETQ. This CDR3 reads CASSKTTSSKPDTQYF. In nucleotides, the CDR3 is TGCGCCAGCAGCAAAACGACTAGCAGTAAACCAGATACGCAGTATTTT.

This chain joins TRBV7-3 and TRBJ1-2; D is possibly TRBD1 (6 bases). V shed 5 bases and J shed 6 bases, with 22 bases lying between them. Germline CDR1 is SGHTA and CDR2 is FQGTGA. This CDR3 is built from 16 residues. The CDR3 nucleotides read TGTGCCAGCAGCCCAACCCGGGACACGGCCTATAATGGCTACACCTTC. Protein product: CASSPTRDTAYNGYTF.